The 20 T cell receptor beta chains in this list originate from one sample, sequenced in a study of OX40 agonist ivuxolimab in advanced cancers. Method: immunoSEQ multiplex PCR; TCRdb's copy keeps in-frame clones and lacks some. The sample lists more than 45,000 clones, 82% seen once, with almost 1.5% in the top ten. This specimen consisted of CD4+ or CD8+ T cells sorted from blood, obtained in a trial of the OX40 agonist ivuxolimab. All receptors come from an adult with an advanced solid tumor such as melanoma, head and neck, liver or kidney cancer.

The V call is TRBV4-1, the J call TRBJ2-1; 9 bases line up with TRBD2. The CDR3 extends over 15 amino acids. Germline V gene lookup returns CDR1 MGHRA and CDR2 YSYEKL. The V segment lost 3 bases and the J segment 7 bases; nucleotides outside the gene matches: 7. In DNA, the CDR3 is TGCGCCAGCAGCCAGCTTAGCGGGAGTATTAATGAGCAGTTCTTC. Its translation is CASSQLSGSINEQFF.

This chain links TRBV30 with TRBJ1-6; TRBD1 is a possible D gene (5 bases). The CDR3 has 15 residues. Germline assignment: CDR1 GTSNPN and CDR2 SVGIG (reference sequence). V lost 2 bases and J 3 bases, leaving 11 bases between the germline ends. This CDR3 is CAWSSPGGYNSPLHF. DNA of the CDR3: TGTGCCTGGAGTTCCCCCGGGGGCTATAATTCACCCCTCCACTTT.

The rearrangement links TRBV5-1 to TRBJ1-2, with TRBD1 matching over 9 bases. Unmatched junction bases numbered 9, after V lost 3 bases and J lost 6 bases. The CDR3 is made up of 15 amino acids. Germline CDR1 is SGHRS and CDR2 is YFSETQ. This CDR3 reads CASSSTGTGYDGYTF. Written as DNA, the CDR3 is TGCGCCAGCAGCTCAACCGGGACAGGGTATGATGGCTACACCTTC.

V usage is TRBV6-5 and J usage is TRBJ2-3; D remains unclear. The CDR3 extends over 11 amino acids. Germline assignment: CDR1 MNHEY and CDR2 SVGAGI. Trimming took 2 bases from V and 6 from J, leaving 3 bases between them. DNA for the CDR3: TGTGCCAGCAGTTACGTGGATACGCAGTATTTT. The encoded protein is CASSYVDTQYF.

The chain employs TRBV11-3 and TRBJ1-1; 7 nucleotides line up with TRBD1. The CDR3 totals 14 residues. V shed 4 bases, J shed 4 bases, and the junction held 6 bases outside the gene matches. The V gene's germline CDR1 is SGHNT and CDR2 YENEEA. The CDR3 reads CASSWGTEGTEAFF. DNA of the CDR3: TGTGCCAGCAGCTGGGGGACAGAGGGCACTGAAGCTTTCTTT.

V is TRBV29-1 and J is TRBJ1-1; weak D call: TRBD1 (6 bases). V was cut by 6 bases and J by 0 bases, with 11 bases left in between. Germline CDR1 reads SQVTM; CDR2 reads ANQGSEA. CDR3 length: 13 amino acids. In DNA, the CDR3 is TGCAGCGTCTGGGGGCAGCTGAACACTGAAGCTTTCTTT. Translating gives CSVWGQLNTEAFF. Combining the CDR3 with reference TRBV29-1 and TRBJ1-1 gives the whole variable domain SAVISQKPSRDICQRGTSLTIQCQVDSQVTMMFWYRQQPGQSLTLIATANQGSEATYESGFVIDKFPISRPNLTFSTLTVSNMSPEDSSIYLCSVWGQLNTEAFFGQGTRLTVV.

This clone was detected a few times. The CDR3 spells CASSLDRGSQPQHF. The CDR3 coding sequence is TGTGCCAGCAGCCTTGACAGGGGAAGCCAGCCCCAGCATTTT. This chain joins TRBV2 and TRBJ1-5; TRBD1 matches at 8 bases. The CDR3 contains 14 residues. Germline lookup yields CDR1 SNHLY and CDR2 FYNNEI. Trimming took 6 bases from V and 7 from J; bases not matched to a gene: 8.

The rearrangement joins TRBV27 to TRBJ2-1; D possibly uses TRBD1 or TRBD2 (6 bases each). The CDR3 spans 19 residues. The germline CDR1 and CDR2 sequences are MNHEY and SMNVEV (reference sequence). V was shortened by 4 bases and J by 3 bases, with 25 bases between the two germline ends. CDR3 in amino acids: CASSYTPKRGALNYNEQFF. The CDR3 DNA is TGTGCCAGCAGTTACACCCCAAAAAGGGGGGCGCTAAACTACAATGAGCAGTTCTTC.

The chain combines TRBV7-3 with TRBJ2-5; the D is unclear. V was pared by 5 bases and J by 5 bases, with 12 bases between. CDR3 length: 13 residues. Per germline, CDR1 SGHTA and CDR2 FQGTGA. The CDR3 is CASSPSGVETQYF. The CDR3 nucleotides read TGTGCCAGCAGCCCAAGTGGAGTGGAGACCCAGTACTTC.

The chain carries TRBV27 and TRBJ2-7, with D perhaps TRBD2 (6 bases). Trimming removed 2 bases at V and 1 base at J, with 15 bases between. The CDR3 has 16 residues. CDR1 MNHEY and CDR2 SMNVEV come from the germline V gene (reference sequence). CDR3 bases: TGTGCCAGCAGTTTAGGCTTTGCCGGGAGTTCCTACGAGCAGTACTTC. Its translation is CASSLGFAGSSYEQYF.

This clone was recorded once. V usage is TRBV7-3 and J usage is TRBJ2-7, with 7 bases fitting TRBD1. V was clipped by 5 bases and J by 2 bases; unmatched bases: 3. Germline V gene sequence: CDR1 SGHTA, CDR2 FQGTGA. This CDR3 is built from 13 residues. This CDR3 is CASSPGQPYEQYF. The CDR3 coding sequence is TGTGCCAGCAGCCCGGGACAGCCCTACGAGCAGTACTTC.

The genes are TRBV5-1 and TRBJ2-5; D possibly corresponds to TRBD2 (5 bases). Between the trimmed V and J ends, which lost 3 bases and 5 bases, there was a span of 17 bases. CDR3 size: 15 residues. Per germline, CDR1 SGHRS and CDR2 YFSETQ. Here the CDR3 DNA reads TGCGCCAGCAGCTCCGCCGTCGGGGTCGCGGAGACCCAGTACTTC. The encoded protein is CASSSAVGVAETQYF. Variable domain in full (rest from reference TRBV5-1 and TRBJ2-5): KAGVTQTPRYLIKTRGQQVTLSCSPISGHRSVSWYQQTPGQGLQFLFEYFSETQRNKGNFPGRFSGRQFSNSRSEMNVSTLELGDSALYLCASSSAVGVAETQYFGPGTRLLVL.

This rearrangement joins TRBV6-1 to TRBJ1-5, with 10 bases lining up with TRBD1. The CDR3 has 14 amino acids. V was clipped by 6 bases and J by 5 bases; unmatched bases: 4. Germline V lookup: CDR1 MNHNS, CDR2 SASEGT. The CDR3 DNA is TGTGCCAGCAGAGAGACAGGGGGCGATCAGCCCCAGCATTTT. This sequence encodes CASRETGGDQPQHF.

V is TRBV2 and J is TRBJ1-5, with D unclear. Trimming pared 0 bases from V and 3 bases from J, leaving 9 bases between. The CDR3 length is 15 residues. CDR1 and CDR2 from the germline V gene are SNHLY and FYNNEI. This CDR3 reads CASSEASRYNQPQHF. For the CDR3, the DNA is TGTGCCAGCAGTGAAGCGAGCAGATACAATCAGCCCCAGCATTTT.

Concerning this clone: The junction departs from the called germline gene at one end, perhaps through a read error. The chain joins TRBV2 to TRBJ1-3; D uncertain. This CDR3 is built from 16 residues. Germline V lookup: CDR1 SNHLY, CDR2 FYNNEI. The chain's CDR3 is CASSGEAIGPGDTIYF. CDR3 nucleotides: TGTGCCAGCAGTGGGGAGGCGATCGGGCCTGGAGACACCATATATTTT.

This clone showed up many times. The V gene is TRBV29-1, the J gene TRBJ1-2; 9 bases align to TRBD1. V dropped 5 bases and J dropped 2; count of bases not matched to a gene: 3. CDR3 length equals 13 residues. Germline V lookup: CDR1 SQVTM, CDR2 ANQGSEA. The CDR3 DNA reads as TGCAGCGTTAGGGACAGGGAGAACTATGGCTACACCTTC. Its translation is CSVRDRENYGYTF.

V gene TRBV7-2 combines with J gene TRBJ1-4, with D maybe TRBD1 (6 bases). This CDR3 is built from 15 residues. Trimming removed 4 bases from V and 8 bases from J, with 17 bases in between. Per germline, CDR1 SGHTA and CDR2 FQGNSA. CDR3 in DNA: TGTGCCAGCAGCTCCGGTCGAACCCAGGGGGAAAAACTGTTTTTT. Protein: CASSSGRTQGEKLFF.

This chain joins TRBV6-6 and TRBJ2-2; maybe TRBD2 (6 bases). In germline, CDR1 is MNHNY, CDR2 SVGAGI (reference sequence). V lost 2 bases, J lost 2 bases, and 12 bases lay in between. The CDR3 covers 16 residues. The CDR3 coding sequence is TGTGCCAGCAGTTACCTTGGAGGGGCAAACACCGGGGAGCTGTTTTTT. As protein: CASSYLGGANTGELFF.

J is TRBJ2-1 and V is TRBV7-2; a possible D gene is TRBD2 (7 bases). The CDR3 runs 14 residues. V shed 1 base and J shed 6 bases, with 10 bases lying between them. CDR1 is SGHTA, CDR2 FQGNSA, per germline. The CDR3 loop is CASSLGGGSNEQFF. CDR3 coding DNA: TGTGCCAGCAGCTTAGGGGGGGGCTCCAATGAGCAGTTCTTC.

V gene TRBV6-6 combines with J gene TRBJ2-5; 9 bases are shared with TRBD2. Trimming took 0 bases from V and 6 from J; bases not matched to a gene: 5. Germline CDR1 reads MNHNY; CDR2 reads SVGAGI (reference sequence). This CDR3 has 15 amino acids. CDR3 loop: CASSYSREGLQTQYF. The CDR3 DNA reads as TGTGCCAGCAGTTACTCGCGGGAGGGTTTGCAGACCCAGTACTTC.